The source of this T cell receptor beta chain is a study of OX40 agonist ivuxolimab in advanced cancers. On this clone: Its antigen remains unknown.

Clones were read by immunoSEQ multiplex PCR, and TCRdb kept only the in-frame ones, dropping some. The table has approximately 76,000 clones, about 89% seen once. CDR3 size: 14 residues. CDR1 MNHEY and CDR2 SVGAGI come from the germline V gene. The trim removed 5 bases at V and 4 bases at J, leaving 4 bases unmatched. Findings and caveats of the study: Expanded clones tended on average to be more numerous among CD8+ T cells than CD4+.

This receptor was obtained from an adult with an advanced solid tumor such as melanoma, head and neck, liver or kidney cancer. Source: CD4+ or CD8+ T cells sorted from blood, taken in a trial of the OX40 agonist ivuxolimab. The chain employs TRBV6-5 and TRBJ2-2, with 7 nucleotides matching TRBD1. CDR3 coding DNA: TGTGCCAGCAGTCTGGGACAGATCACCGGGGAGCTGTTTTTT. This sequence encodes CASSLGQITGELFF.